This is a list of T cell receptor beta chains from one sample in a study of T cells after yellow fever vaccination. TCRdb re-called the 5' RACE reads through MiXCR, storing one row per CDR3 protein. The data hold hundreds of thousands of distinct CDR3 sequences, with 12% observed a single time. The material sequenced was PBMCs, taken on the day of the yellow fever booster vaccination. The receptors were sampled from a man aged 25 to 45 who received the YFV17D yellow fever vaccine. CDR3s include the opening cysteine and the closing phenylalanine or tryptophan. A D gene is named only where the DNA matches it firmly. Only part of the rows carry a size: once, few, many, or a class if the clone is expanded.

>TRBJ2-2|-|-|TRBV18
CASSPGGLATSGELFF
TGTGCCAGCTCACCGGGCGGGCTAGCGACATCCGGGGAGCTGTTTTTT
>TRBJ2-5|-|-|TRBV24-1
CATSDSSLVETQYF
TGTGCCACCAGTGATTCCTCCTTAGTGGAGACCCAGTACTTC
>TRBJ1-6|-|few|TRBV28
CASSLRPSAYNSPLHF
TGTGCCAGCAGTTTAAGGCCGTCAGCCTATAATTCACCCCTCCACTTT
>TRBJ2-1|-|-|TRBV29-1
CSVAPGSGNNEQFF
TGCAGCGTAGCCCCTGGTAGCGGAAACAATGAGCAGTTCTTC
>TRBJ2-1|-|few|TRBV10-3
CAISEQLGSKDNEQFF
TGTGCCATCAGTGAGCAACTGGGCTCCAAGGACAATGAGCAGTTCTTC
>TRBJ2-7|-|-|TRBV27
CASSWKVAGRNYEQYF
TGTGCCAGCAGTTGGAAAGTGGCGGGACGAAACTACGAGCAGTACTTC
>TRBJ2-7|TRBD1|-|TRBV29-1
CSVGDRDPYEQYF
TGCAGCGTTGGCGACAGGGACCCCTACGAGCAGTACTTC
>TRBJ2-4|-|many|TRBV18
CASSPGSAPSPPYF
TGTGCCAGCTCACCGGGTTCGGCTCCTAGTCCGCCGTACTTC
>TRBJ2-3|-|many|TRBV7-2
CASSRRGADTQYF
TGTGCCAGCAGTCGTCGAGGCGCAGATACGCAGTATTTT
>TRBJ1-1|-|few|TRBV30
CASDIPGEAFF
TGTGCCTCGGACATTCCCGGGGAAGCTTTCTTT
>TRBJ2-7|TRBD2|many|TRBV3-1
CASSHHLSGRPTEQYF
TGTGCCAGCAGCCACCACCTTAGCGGGAGGCCGACCGAGCAGTACTTC
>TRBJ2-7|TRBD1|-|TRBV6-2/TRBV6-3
CASSLWTGGAEQYF
TGTGCCAGCAGTCTTTGGACAGGGGGCGCCGAGCAGTACTTC
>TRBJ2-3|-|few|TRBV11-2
CASSFTWTVPDTQYF
TGTGCCAGCAGCTTCACCTGGACAGTGCCAGATACGCAGTATTTT
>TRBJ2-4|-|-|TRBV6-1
CASSPGRSLAKNIQYF
TGTGCCAGCAGCCCAGGGCGATCTCTAGCCAAAAACATTCAGTACTTC
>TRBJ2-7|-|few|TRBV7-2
CASSIGQLYEQYF
TGTGCCAGCAGCATAGGACAGCTCTACGAGCAGTACTTC
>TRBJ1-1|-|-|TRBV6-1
CASKDQTDSFEAFF
TGTGCCAGCAAGGACCAGACGGATTCGTTTGAAGCTTTCTTT
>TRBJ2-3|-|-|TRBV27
CASISFTDTQYF
TGTGCCAGCATCAGCTTCACAGATACGCAGTATTTT
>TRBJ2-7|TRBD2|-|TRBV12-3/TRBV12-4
CASCLGGGSYEQYF
TGTGCCAGCTGTCTAGGTGGCGGGAGCTACGAGCAGTACTTC
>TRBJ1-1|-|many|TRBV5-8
CASSLGLLNTEAFF
TGTGCCAGCAGCTTGGGGCTCCTGAACACTGAAGCTTTCTTT
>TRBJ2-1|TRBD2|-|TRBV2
CASIRRTNLAVGNEQFF
TGTGCCAGCATACGCCGTACGAACCTAGCGGTAGGCAATGAGCAGTTCTTC
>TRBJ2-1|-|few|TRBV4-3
CASSQDTRAEQFF
TGCGCCAGCAGCCAAGATACTAGGGCTGAGCAGTTCTTC
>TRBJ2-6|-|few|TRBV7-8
CASSYRTVSGANVLTF
TGTGCCAGCAGCTACCGTACGGTCTCTGGGGCCAACGTCCTGACTTTC
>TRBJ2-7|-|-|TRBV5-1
CASSLRQPLISYEQYF
TGCGCCAGCAGCTTGCGTCAGCCCTTAATCTCCTACGAGCAGTACTTC
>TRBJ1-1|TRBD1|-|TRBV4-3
CASSQDPQGALNTEAFF
TGCGCCAGCAGCCAAGACCCCCAGGGGGCACTGAACACTGAAGCTTTCTTT
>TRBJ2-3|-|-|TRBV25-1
CASMPPPSRGTDTQYF
TGTGCCAGCATGCCTCCCCCTTCGCGGGGCACAGATACGCAGTATTTT
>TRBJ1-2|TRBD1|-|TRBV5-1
CASSAGQGGGYTF
TGCGCCAGCAGCGCGGGACAGGGAGGTGGCTACACCTTC
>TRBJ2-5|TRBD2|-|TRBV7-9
CASSLSLAGRETQYF
TGTGCCAGCAGCTTAAGCCTAGCGGGGAGAGAGACCCAGTACTTC
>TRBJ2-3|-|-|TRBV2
CASSKSGTSTDTQYF
TGTGCCAGCAGTAAGAGCGGCACAAGCACAGATACGCAGTATTTT
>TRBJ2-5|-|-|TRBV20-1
CSARATETQYF
TGCAGTGCTAGAGCCACAGAGACCCAGTACTTC
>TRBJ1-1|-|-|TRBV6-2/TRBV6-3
CASSLTGLTTEAFF
TGTGCCAGCAGTTTGACCGGACTTACCACTGAAGCTTTCTTT
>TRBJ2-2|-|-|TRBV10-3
CAIRGGGELFF
TGTGCCATCAGAGGCGGCGGGGAGCTGTTTTTT
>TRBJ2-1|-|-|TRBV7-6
CASSLGYSGAGEQFF
TGTGCCAGCAGCCTCGGATACTCAGGGGCTGGCGAGCAGTTCTTC
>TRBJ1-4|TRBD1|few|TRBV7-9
CASSLARDSREKLFF
TGTGCCAGCAGCTTGGCCCGGGACAGCCGGGAAAAACTGTTTTTT
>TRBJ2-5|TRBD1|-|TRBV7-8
CASSRRQGARGLPSQETQYF
TGTGCCAGCAGCCGAAGACAGGGGGCGCGGGGACTCCCCAGCCAAGAGACCCAGTACTTC
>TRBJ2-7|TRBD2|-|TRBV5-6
CASSLAGTSGFF
TGTGCCAGCAGCTTGGCCGGGACTAGCGGGTTCTTC
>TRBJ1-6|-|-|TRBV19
CASSKHLRMDSPLHF
TGTGCCAGTAGTAAACACCTCCGAATGGATTCACCCCTCCACTTT
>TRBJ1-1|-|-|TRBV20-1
CSASIPAFF
TGCAGTGCTTCTATCCCTGCTTTCTTT
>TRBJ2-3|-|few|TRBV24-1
CATSDPVGSGDTQYF
TGTGCCACCAGTGATCCGGTGGGTTCAGGGGATACGCAGTATTTT
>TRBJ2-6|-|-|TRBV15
CATSGDTSGRGANVLTF
TGTGCCACCAGCGGGGACACCTCCGGCCGTGGGGCCAACGTCCTGACTTTC
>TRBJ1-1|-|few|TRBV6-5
CASSSTPTRAEAFF
TGTGCCAGCAGTTCGACACCAACTAGGGCTGAAGCTTTCTTT
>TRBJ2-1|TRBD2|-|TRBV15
CATSPGPGLADNEQFF
TGTGCCACCAGCCCGGGGCCCGGACTAGCGGACAATGAGCAGTTCTTC
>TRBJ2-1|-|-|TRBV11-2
CASSFLVNEQFF
TGTGCCAGCAGCTTTTTAGTTAATGAGCAGTTCTTC
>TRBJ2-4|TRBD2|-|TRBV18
CASSLRSGISAKNIQYF
TGTGCCAGCTCACTGCGAAGCGGGATTTCAGCCAAAAACATTCAGTACTTC
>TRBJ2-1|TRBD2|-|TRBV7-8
CASSPRPSGVTNEQFF
TGTGCCAGCAGCCCGCGCCCTAGCGGGGTGACGAATGAGCAGTTCTTC
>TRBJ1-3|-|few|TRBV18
CASSPIENTIYF
TGTGCCAGCTCACCGATCGAAAACACCATATATTTT
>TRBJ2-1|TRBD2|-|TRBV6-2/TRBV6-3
CASSYRERGRNEQFF
TGTGCCAGCAGTTACCGTGAGCGGGGCAGGAATGAGCAGTTCTTC
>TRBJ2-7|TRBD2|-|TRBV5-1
CASSLASGGRSGTYEQYF
TGCGCCAGCAGCTTGGCTAGCGGGGGACGGTCTGGGACCTACGAGCAGTACTTC
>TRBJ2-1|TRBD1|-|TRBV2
CASLGQGSYNEQFF
TGTGCCAGCCTGGGACAGGGGTCCTACAATGAGCAGTTCTTC
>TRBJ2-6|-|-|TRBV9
CASSPSTGSGANVLTF
TGTGCCAGCAGCCCCTCTACAGGGTCTGGGGCCAACGTCCTGACTTTC
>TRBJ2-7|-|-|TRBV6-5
CASSYSPGRNEQYF
TGTGCCAGCAGTTACTCGCCAGGGCGGAACGAGCAGTACTTC
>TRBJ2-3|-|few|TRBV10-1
CASGPDRTTQYF
TGCGCCAGCGGCCCTGACAGGACAACGCAGTATTTT
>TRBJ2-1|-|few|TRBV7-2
CASSLVGRVSYNEQFF
TGTGCCAGCAGCTTAGTCGGGCGGGTTTCCTACAATGAGCAGTTCTTC